This T cell receptor beta chain comes out of a study of cytomegalovirus exposure and HLA in healthy donors (dated by TCRdb to 2016 to 2017). Background on the whole study: According to an earlier analysis of 550 to 700 of the donors, about 179 million T cells yielded some 120 million unique TCR beta sequences and about 300 Gb of sequence data. Several DR-DQ haplotypes were handled as single units for association and clustering because linkage in the cohort was strong. All discovery cohort repertoires had been generated on a single sequencing platform. Alongside the repertoire data, information on donor age, sex, ethnicity and CMV serostatus was compiled. To decide whether each TCR beta V gene segment behaved as functional or pseudogenic, an earlier analysis of some 580 of the donors relied on high-throughput TCR beta sequencing. An early release that covered 640 HLA-typed donors contained approximately 300 gigabases of sequencing data and 85 million to 100 million unique TCR sequences. Rather than using new phenotypic data, the later analysis identified candidate immune exposures from TCR beta sequences and from how often those sequences occurred across donors. Along with the roughly 700-subject first cohort, a separate validation cohort of roughly 110 different subjects was used. A later analysis re-analyzed previously published TCR beta repertoires from hundreds of donors and added high-resolution HLA genotyping to study TCR occurrence patterns. The study was designed to test whether signatures of past pathogen exposure could be identified by cataloging public T cell receptors. A later genetic analysis took genome-wide SNP genotypes for about 55% of the 666 donors and used that subset as a discovery cohort. HLA typing covered class I and class II loci at four-digit resolution. Among some 400 genotyped donors of the cohort, an average of about 240,000 unique TCR beta nucleotide sequences was sequenced per donor, of which 15% to 20% were non-productive. To predict cytomegalovirus infection status, the study combined high-throughput TCR immunosequencing, statistical association of individual TCRs with disease status, and machine learning. Typing coverage differed by locus: A, B, C, DRB1 and DQB1 were typed in about 620-630 donors, DQA1 in 522, DPA1 in some 610, and DPB1 in 450 to 490. Of the roughly 400 genotyped donors, about 80% fell in the genetic ancestry cluster associated with self-reported Caucasian donors. The T cell repertoires of 550 to 850 subjects were profiled by immunosequencing and related to cytomegalovirus serostatus.

The table lists this clone with a few counts. Its antigen target is currently unknown. The sample holds no much larger clone one base away, and base qualities are not on file. In total, about 650 healthy bone marrow donors made up the cohort. All cohort members were sampled while nominally healthy, although unrecorded immune exposures were likely present. The donor was CMV seropositive and was included in the group of some 290 seropositive cohort members. A peripheral blood sample was collected from each donor, and TCR beta sequencing was performed on peripheral blood mononuclear cells. The Qiagen DNeasy Blood Extraction Kit was used to extract genomic DNA from the blood cell samples. What the work shows at the level of the full study, not this receptor alone: An earlier analysis of approximately 530 of the donors showed that most TCR beta V segments appeared in productive rearrangements either about 87% or about 30% of the time, which broadly matched IMGT annotations. Most CMV-associated TCR beta chains appeared to be HLA-restricted in a later analysis, and the HLA associations seemed to be driven largely by CMV exposure. Across donors, most TCR sequences were observed very rarely, whereas some public TCRs were present in many individuals. A cluster of highly shared sequence variants was judged likely to represent a technical artifact of the sequencing pipeline. Because counts were too low, about 18 rarely observed V segments, including chromosome 9 orphons, were excluded from the earlier analysis of around 640 of the donors. A further reported finding was that TCR beta sequences accurately predicted the HLA-A and HLA-B alleles for most subjects in the first cohort. Because HLA typing was missing for some donors at each locus, association tests included only the typed subset. Compared with equally common non-associated chains, HLA-associated TCR beta chains in a later analysis were more clonally expanded and had lower generation probabilities. In a later genetic analysis, a missense DCLRE1C variant was associated with V-gene and J-gene trimming of TCR beta chains, and the association was replicated in an independent cohort. Linkage disequilibrium might explain the correlated functional status among segregating V segments, but an unknown experimental factor could not be excluded. Because the 87-base-pair reads could not distinguish some IMGT-functional V segments, including TRBV6-2 and TRBV6-3, those segments were excluded. The classifier was reported to diagnose cytomegalovirus status with high specificity and sensitivity in both the original cohort and the validation cohort. According to a later analysis, parvovirus B19, influenza, CMV and Epstein-Barr virus appeared linked to several top co-occurrence clusters. The study listed approximately 150 TCR beta chains as associated with cytomegalovirus. The authors suggested that the approach could potentially be extended to other disease states and immunological phenotypes. In a later analysis, the rate of TCR association differed among HLA loci, with DRB1 alleles having the most associated TCRs and HLA-C alleles having the fewest. A later analysis associated about 17,000 TCR beta sequences with specific HLA alleles at a false discovery rate of 0.05. When HLA alleles, especially DR and DQ, strongly co-occurred, attributing TCR associations to individual alleles was difficult. Presence/absence analyses assumed roughly uniform sequencing depth across donors, an assumption that may not hold. In this cohort, only TCR beta chains were sequenced, and detectable features were limited by the absence of alpha or paired-chain data. According to a later genetic analysis, donors in an Asian-associated ancestry cluster had fewer N-insertions in productive TCRs than the approximately 690-donor mean. In vitro tests confirmed that a few of the cytomegalovirus-associated TCR beta chains recognize cytomegalovirus antigens. The only immune exposure information available for the cohort was CMV serostatus.

Per the germline V gene (reference sequence), GTSNPN is the CDR1 and SVGIG is the CDR2. V and J are trimmed by 2 bases and 4 bases, and the gene matches miss 3 bases of the junction. From its cysteine to its phenylalanine, the CDR3 spans 14 amino acids. CDR3 DNA is the only sequence kept; it has 42 bases, read in frame from the first base. Library preparation used the immunoSEQ multiplex PCR assay. For the multiplex PCR, a mixture combining 60 forward primers for TCR Vbeta segments and 13 reverse primers for TCR Jbeta segments was used. The CDR3 region of rearranged TCR beta genes was amplified from genomic DNA with a multiplex PCR assay. The amplified TCR beta libraries were sequenced on the Illumina HiSeq System as 87-base-pair reads. Regarding the original processing steps: A later analysis counted about 82 million unique TCR beta chains across the 640 or so repertoires, and 10 million to 12 million of these chains were shared by at least two donors. Raw reads were error-corrected and collapsed into unique sequences by a nearest-neighbor algorithm in which closely related sequences were merged to remove PCR and sequencing errors. To assign V, D and J gene segments, CDR3 sequences were aligned to IMGT reference sequences. For a sequence to be retained, a match of at least six nucleotides to both a V gene segment and a J gene segment was required. Rearrangements were called productive when the CDR3 lacked stop codons and stayed in frame with V and J; all others were non-productive. Following IMGT convention, CDR3 was defined as the stretch from the second conserved V-encoded cysteine up to the conserved J-encoded phenylalanine. Sequences without an unambiguous match to a single V gene segment were excluded from the earlier analysis of a few hundred of the donors. An earlier analysis of a few hundred of the donors called V segments functional above 56.7% productive rearrangements and segregating when the between-donor standard deviation exceeded 5%. A statistical classification framework was developed to diagnose cytomegalovirus status using the catalog of TCR beta chain sequences. V and J gene assignment, in a later analysis, came from comparing TCR nucleotide sequences with IMGT/GENE-DB human TR gene sequences. The TCRdist pipeline was used in a later analysis to assign CDR3 sequences and most-parsimonious VDJ recombination scenarios. In a later analysis, every TCR beta chain was defined by the combination of its CDR3 amino acid sequence and its V-gene family, and reads without a unique V-gene family were dropped. To address suspected cross-contamination and a sequencing artifact, a later analysis removed 450 to 700 highly shared, low-generation-probability nucleotide sequences. In a later analysis, a clonal expansion index for each public chain was calculated from normalized within-repertoire ranks of inferred template counts. In a later analysis, generation probabilities were computed using a VDJ recombination model fitted to out-of-frame rearrangements, and the results were checked against IGoR. A later analysis scored TCR-TCR, TCR-HLA and TCR-CMV co-occurrence with hypergeometric tests, applying a repertoire-size bias correction to TCR pairs. A later analysis estimated false discovery rates by permuting HLA or CMV assignments 20 times. In a later analysis, co-occurring TCRs were grouped using DBSCAN, with TCRdist sequence similarity added in when clustering inside HLA-allele-positive subsets. Repertoires with fewer than 30,000 or more than 120,000 public chains, plus five repertoires with anomalous nucleotide sharing, were excluded from co-occurrence clustering. TCRdb limited this immuneACCESS table to in-frame rearrangements with V and J called. A share of clones is missing; checked studies link under half to unresolved V genes, and the rest is unexplained. V and J calls and clone size are as listed in that table; D and trimming were resolved from the DNA. Recorded for this sample are 110,000 to 150,000 clones; roughly 80% of them occurred a single time. Together, the top ten hold around 4.1% of the sample.

The clonotype originates from a middle-aged man in good health and CMV-seropositive. The rearranged segments are TRBV30 and TRBJ1-5; 9 of the junction bases match TRBD1. Material for sequencing was PBMCs. Here the CDR3 is given as CAWSLGTGNQPQHF. The DNA sequence is TGTGCCTGGAGTTTGGGGACAGGGAATCAGCCCCAGCATTTT.